This TCR beta chain was sequenced in a study of blood T cell repertoires in COVID-19. On the study more broadly: Sites across the United States, Italy and Spain contributed samples from acute and convalescent COVID-19. From T cells, B-cell-depleted T cells, or PBMCs came the material, which was cDNA or gDNA.

As processed by the authors: The assay estimated nucleated cells by amplifying reference gene primers. Assay: immunoSEQ multiplex PCR; the TCRdb copy retains only in-frame clones and omits some. That table supplies the V and J calls and clone size; D and trimming were determined from the DNA. The sample carries about 11,000 clones, approximately 90% recorded once. This CDR3 comprises 15 residues. Per the germline V gene, CDR1 is LNHDA and CDR2 is SQIVND (reference sequence). The ends lost 5 bases at V and 3 bases at J; junction bases unmatched: 9. The sequencing sample was made of peripheral blood. The TCR sequence derives from a man aged 25 to 40 with active or convalescent COVID-19. V is TRBV19 and J is TRBJ1-2; 7 nucleotides match TRBD1. The CDR3 DNA follows: TGTGCCAGTAGTTCAAACTCAGGGGGTGACTATGGCTACACCTTC. It specifies CASSSNSGGDYGYTF.